This T cell receptor (beta chain) was obtained from a study of cytomegalovirus exposure and HLA in healthy donors. PCR amplification relied on 60 Vbeta primers (plus 13 Jbeta primers). The data were produced by immunoSEQ multiplex PCR, yet TCRdb's version contains in-frame clones alone and is incomplete. The sample includes about 140,000 clones, nearly 80% of them seen just once. The specimen was PBMCs. The sequence came from a male donor in good health and CMV-seronegative.

CDR3: CASSSQESYEQYF. CDR3 nucleotide sequence: TGTGCCAGCAGTTCACAGGAATCCTACGAGCAGTACTTC. The gene calls are TRBV6-5 and TRBJ2-7; D possibly corresponds to TRBD1 (5 bases). The length of the CDR3 is 13 residues. Germline CDR1 reads MNHEY; CDR2 reads SVGAGI. The ends were cut back, 4 bases at V and 1 base at J, with 8 bases in the middle.